Shown below are 16 T cell receptor beta chains from a single sample sequenced in a study of OX40 agonist ivuxolimab in advanced cancers. Profiling relied on immunoSEQ multiplex PCR, and the TCRdb table lists in-frame clones only, not all of them. Seen here are approximately 14,000 clones, roughly 75% observed once, and the top ten hold less than 40%. This specimen consisted of CD4+ or CD8+ T cells sorted from blood, obtained in a trial of the OX40 agonist ivuxolimab. These receptors all stem from an adult with an advanced solid tumor such as melanoma, head and neck, liver or kidney cancer.

The chain couples TRBV19 to TRBJ1-1, with D possibly being TRBD1 (5 bases). Germline loops: CDR1 LNHDA, CDR2 SQIVND (reference sequence). Trimming took off 0 bases at V and 7 bases at J, with 12 bases between the two ends. This CDR3 contains 14 residues. The chain's CDR3 is CASSIDGEQGEAFF. CDR3 sequence (DNA): TGTGCCAGTAGTATAGATGGGGAGCAGGGTGAAGCTTTCTTT.

This clone was picked up one time. The chain has TRBV11-2 and TRBJ2-5, with 10 positions matching TRBD2. The J call is doubtful: the DNA matches TRBJ2-7 better. Germline V lookup: CDR1 SGHAT, CDR2 FQNNGV. The CDR3 covers 16 residues. The chain's CDR3 is CASSLVPGLADYEQYF. Written as DNA, the CDR3 is TGTGCCAGCAGCTTAGTTCCTGGACTAGCGGACTACGAGCAGTACTTC.

The chain has TRBV19 and TRBJ1-1; unclear D gene. The CDR3 spans 13 residues. Deletions cut 2 bases from V and 1 base from J, with 5 bases between. CDR1 and CDR2 (germline): LNHDA, SQIVND (reference sequence). The CDR3 reads CASSIQGNTEAFF. As DNA, the CDR3 is TGTGCCAGTAGTATACAAGGGAACACTGAAGCTTTCTTT.

The genes are TRBV5-1 and TRBJ2-7, with 9 bases fitting TRBD1. The CDR3 is 15 residues long. V lost 0 bases to trimming and J lost 7 bases; unmatched junction nucleotides: 8. Germline-derived CDR1 and CDR2 are SGHRS and YFSETQ. The chain's CDR3 is CASSLGDREFEEQYF. The CDR3 DNA reads as TGCGCCAGCAGCTTGGGGGACAGGGAGTTCGAGGAGCAGTACTTC.

The gene calls are TRBV1 and TRBJ1-2. TRBV1 is a pseudogene locus. This CDR3 spans 16 amino acids. The chain's CDR3 is CTSSVCCVRKTYGYTF. The CDR3 DNA reads TGCACCAGCAGCGTATGTTGTGTGCGAAAGACCTATGGCTACACCTTC.

The chain joins TRBV28 to TRBJ2-7, with 11 bases aligning to TRBD1. This CDR3 has 16 amino acids. CDR1 and CDR2 from the germline V gene are MDHEN and SYDVKM. V lost 5 bases and J lost 3; bases outside the gene matches: 9. As DNA, the CDR3 is TGTGCCAGCAGTCTACCAACGGGGACAGGGGGCTACGAGCAGTACTTC. It codes for CASSLPTGTGGYEQYF.

The genes are TRBV29-1 and TRBJ2-4, with D possibly TRBD1 on 6 matching bases. Germline values: CDR1 SQVTM, CDR2 ANQGSEA. This CDR3 is 15 amino acids long. V was pared by 0 bases and J by 1 base, with 10 bases between. CDR3 amino acids: CSVEEGAHAKNIQYF. CDR3 coding DNA: TGCAGCGTTGAAGAGGGGGCGCATGCCAAAAACATTCAGTACTTC.

The J gene is TRBJ2-1, the V gene TRBV5-4; D is undetermined. Trimming removed 2 bases at V and 14 bases at J, with 14 bases between. CDR3 size: 12 residues. Germline V gene lookup returns CDR1 SGHNT and CDR2 YYREEE (reference sequence). The CDR3 DNA is TGTGCCAGCAGCTTATCCGGACCCCCCGAGTTCTTC. The encoded protein is CASSLSGPPEFF.

This clone was seen more than once but under ten times. The chain carries TRBV19 and TRBJ1-1; D ambiguous. This CDR3 comprises 12 residues. CDR1 and CDR2 from the germline V gene are LNHDA and SQIVND (reference sequence). Trimming took 3 bases from V and 12 from J, leaving 14 bases between them. The CDR3 nucleotides are TGTGCCAGTAGTATTGTCGGGGTAGAGTCTTTCTTT. It is translated as CASSIVGVESFF.

This chain uses TRBV9 with TRBJ2-7; TRBD1 aligns across 7 bases. This CDR3 is built from 13 residues. Germline values: CDR1 SGDLS, CDR2 YYNGEE. Unmatched junction bases numbered 5, after V lost 4 bases and J lost 4 bases. CDR3 bases: TGTGCCAGCAGCCCTCGGGACAGTTACGAGCAGTACTTC. Its translation: CASSPRDSYEQYF.

This CDR3 reads CASSLEVGTTTGELFF. The DNA of the CDR3 is TGTGCCAGCAGCTTAGAAGTAGGGACTACCACCGGGGAGCTGTTTTTT. This rearrangement joins TRBV7-7 to TRBJ2-2; 7 bases map to TRBD2. This CDR3 is built from 16 residues. CDR1 and CDR2 (germline): SSHAT, FNYEAQ (reference sequence). The ends lost 1 base at V and 4 bases at J; junction bases unmatched: 6.

This clone was counted a few times. The V gene is TRBV27, the J gene TRBJ2-2, with D possibly called TRBD1 or TRBD2 (5 bases each). V lost 3 bases and J 4 bases, leaving 6 bases between the germline ends. The CDR3 has 13 amino acids. Germline CDR1 reads MNHEY; CDR2 reads SMNVEV (reference sequence). CDR3 in DNA: TGTGCCAGCAGTTTTGGGACCACCGGGGAGCTGTTTTTT. Amino acid sequence: CASSFGTTGELFF.

This clone was detected a few times. The V gene is TRBV12-5, the J gene TRBJ2-2; D uncertain. Germline CDR1 LGHNT, CDR2 FRNRAP. V was shortened by 0 bases and J by 6 bases, with 11 bases between the two germline ends. This CDR3 contains 15 residues. The CDR3 nucleotides read TGTGCTAGTGGTTTGGTACCCCCTGTAGCCGGGGAGCTGTTTTTT. Encoded protein: CASGLVPPVAGELFF. Filled out from reference TRBV12-5 and TRBJ2-2, the complete variable domain reads DARVTQTPRHKVTEMGQEVTMRCQPILGHNTVFWYRQTMMQGLELLAYFRNRAPLDDSGMPKDRFSAEMPDATLATLKIQPSEPRDSAVYFCASGLVPPVAGELFFGEGSRLTVL.

Points on this clone: At the DNA level, this CDR3 is encoded by other sequences in the same sample as well. The chain couples TRBV4-2 to TRBJ2-1; 9 nucleotides line up with TRBD2. Unmatched junction bases numbered 12, after V lost 3 bases and J lost 9 bases. The CDR3 covers 16 residues. CDR1 and CDR2 from the germline V gene are LGHNA and YNFKEQ. CDR3 protein: CASSQGRGGSASEQFF. Here the CDR3 DNA reads TGTGCCAGCAGCCAGGGGCGGGGGGGCTCGGCTAGTGAGCAGTTCTTC.

The gene calls are TRBV7-9 and TRBJ1-4, with a tentative D call TRBD1 (6 bases). V was shortened by 7 bases and J by 3 bases, with 15 bases between the two germline ends. Germline values: CDR1 SEHNR, CDR2 FQNEAQ (reference sequence). This CDR3 is built from 15 residues. DNA for the CDR3: TGTGCCAGCAACCTAAAGGGGGGTTCTAATGAAAAACTGTTTTTT. This translates into CASNLKGGSNEKLFF.

As concerns this clone: This sample includes further DNA sequences coding for the same CDR3. Here the CDR3 reads CASSRDRDEQYF. The CDR3 nucleotides are TGTGCCAGCAGCCGGGACAGGGACGAGCAGTACTTC. The chain uses TRBV7-9 and TRBJ2-7; 9 positions match TRBD1. CDR1 is SEHNR and CDR2 is FQNEAQ in the germline V gene (reference sequence). V lost 5 bases to trimming and J lost 5 bases; unmatched junction nucleotides: 1. The CDR3 sequence is 12 residues long.